This T cell receptor (beta chain) was sequenced in a study of human T cells and chemical hapten exposure. One entry per CDR3 protein results from TCRdb running MiXCR on the RACE reads. The sample includes around 110,000 distinct CDR3 sequences, about 12% of them seen just once. This clonotype turned up a few times. The time point here: patch test 1, 2 weeks after DPC sensitization. Treatment meaning: therapeutic diphenylcyclopropenone sensitization with weekly scalp DPC. CDR3 length: 15 amino acids. J lost 1 base, V lost 2 bases, and 5 bases had no gene match. Germline V gives CDR1 SGHAT, CDR2 FQDESV (reference sequence).

The sequence was obtained from a woman aged 50 to 60 with alopecia areata. Some clones in this sample may be carry-over from other donors' samples. The chain combines TRBV11-1 with TRBJ2-7, with 7 bases that match TRBD2. The specimen comprised whole blood, sampled in connection with sensitization to the hapten diphenylcyclopropenone (DPC). CDR3 region: CASSLRLAVSYEQYF. The CDR3 DNA is TGTGCCAGCAGCTTAAGGCTAGCGGTGTCCTACGAGCAGTACTTC.